The clone carrying this T cell receptor beta chain appeared a single time. Libraries were prepared by immunoSEQ multiplex PCR; TCRdb keeps only in-frame clonotypes and omits some of them. The sample consists of around 170,000 clones, around 93% of them appearing once. The source of the sample is a study of T cell responses to AZD1222 COVID-19 vaccine. The sequenced sample was peripheral blood, obtained on day 0 of AZD1222 vaccination. This clonotype was sampled from an adult in good health.

The DNA for the CDR3 is TGTGCCTGGAGTGGTCGACAGGGATGGAGCACTGAAGCTTTCTTT. Encoded protein: CAWSGRQGWSTEAFF. V is TRBV30 and J is TRBJ1-1; 7 positions match TRBD1. CDR1 and CDR2 (germline): GTSNPN, SVGIG (reference sequence). CDR3 length: 15 residues. V lost 1 base and J lost 4; bases outside the gene matches: 9.